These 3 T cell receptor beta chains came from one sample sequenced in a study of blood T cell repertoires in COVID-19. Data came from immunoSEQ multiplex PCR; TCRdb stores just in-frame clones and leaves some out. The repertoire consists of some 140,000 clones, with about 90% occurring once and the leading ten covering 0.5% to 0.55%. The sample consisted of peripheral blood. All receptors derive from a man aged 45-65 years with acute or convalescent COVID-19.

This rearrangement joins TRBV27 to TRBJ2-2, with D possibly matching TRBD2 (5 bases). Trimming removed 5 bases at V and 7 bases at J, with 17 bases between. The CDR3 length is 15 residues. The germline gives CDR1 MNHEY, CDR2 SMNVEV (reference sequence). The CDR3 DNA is TGTGCCAGCAGTCCTGCACTAGGGCCTGGCGGGGAGCTGTTTTTT. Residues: CASSPALGPGGELFF.

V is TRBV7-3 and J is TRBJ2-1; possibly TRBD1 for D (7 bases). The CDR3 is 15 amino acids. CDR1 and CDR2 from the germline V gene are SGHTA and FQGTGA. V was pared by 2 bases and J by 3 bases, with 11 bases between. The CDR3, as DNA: TGTGCCAGCAGCTTACAGGGGGGCGGCTACAATGAGCAGTTCTTC. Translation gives CASSLQGGGYNEQFF.

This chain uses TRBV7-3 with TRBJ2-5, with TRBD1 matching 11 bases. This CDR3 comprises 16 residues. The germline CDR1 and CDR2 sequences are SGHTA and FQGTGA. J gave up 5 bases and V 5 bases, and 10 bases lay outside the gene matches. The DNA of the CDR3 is TGTGCCAGCAGCCTACACGGGACAGGGGGTGACGAGACCCAGTACTTC. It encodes CASSLHGTGGDETQYF.